The 19 T cell receptor beta chains below come from one sample, sequenced in a study of T cells in Graves' hyperthyroidism and ophthalmopathy. Amplification yielded TCR beta CDR3 regions, with RNA transcripts as the source. The HTBI primer set was used in a first-round RT-PCR of the TCR CDR3. TCRdb used MiXCR to reprocess the multiplex PCR reads, holding one entry per CDR3 protein. Of about 160,000 distinct CDR3 sequences in the sample, less than 10% are singletons; the top ten hold less than 25%. The material sequenced was blood. All receptors derive from a woman aged 18-29 years with Graves' hyperthyroidism that later progressed to Graves' ophthalmopathy.

This clonotype was detected many times. The gene calls are TRBV5-1 and TRBJ1-1; TRBD1 agrees at 10 bases. CDR3 length: 14 residues. Germline CDR1 and CDR2: SGHRS and YFSETQ. V was clipped by 4 bases and J by 5 bases; unmatched bases: 5. The CDR3 loop reads CASSMGQGKTEAFF. CDR3 nucleotide sequence: TGCGCCAGCAGCATGGGACAGGGGAAAACTGAAGCTTTCTTT.

This chain uses TRBV2 with TRBJ2-5; 7 bases fit TRBD1. The J segment lost 5 bases and the V segment lost 4 bases, leaving 10 bases of the junction unmatched. CDR1 is SNHLY, CDR2 FYNNEI, per germline. There are 15 residues in the CDR3. The CDR3 DNA is TGTGCCAGCAGTGTAGGGGGCAGTCCCACGGAGACCCAGTACTTC. This encodes CASSVGGSPTETQYF.

This rearrangement joins TRBV20-1 to TRBJ2-7; 11 bases agree with TRBD1. After removal of 3 bases from V and 6 bases from J, the junction contained 4 bases not matched to a gene. The germline gives CDR1 DFQATT, CDR2 SNEGSKA (reference sequence). This CDR3 region has 13 residues. The CDR3, as DNA: TGCAGTGCTAGCCCCGGGACAGGGGGCGAGCAGTACTTC. Translation: CSASPGTGGEQYF.

The chain links TRBV4-1 to TRBJ2-2; D might be TRBD1 or TRBD2, each matching 7 bases. CDR1 is MGHRA, CDR2 YSYEKL, per germline. The CDR3 length is 22 residues. With 0 bases removed from V and 1 base from J, the gap between germline ends came to 27 bases. CDR3: CASSQERAWEGAHFRNTGELFF. The CDR3 DNA follows: TGCGCCAGCAGCCAAGAACGTGCATGGGAGGGGGCGCATTTTCGGAACACCGGGGAGCTGTTTTTT.

This clonotype was observed at least ten times. The V gene is TRBV7-9, the J gene TRBJ2-7, with TRBD2 as a possible D gene (6 bases). This CDR3 contains 16 residues. The V gene's germline CDR1 is SEHNR and CDR2 FQNEAQ (reference sequence). V gave up 5 bases and J gave up 3 bases, with 20 bases separating them. The CDR3 loop is CASSGGAGRDIYEQYF. CDR3 in DNA: TGTGCCAGCAGCGGAGGAGCGGGCAGGGATATCTACGAGCAGTACTTC.

Turning to this clonotype: At one boundary the junction diverges from the germline segment, which might be a read error. The V and J genes are TRBV9 and TRBJ1-1; D might be TRBD1 (6 bases). Germline V CDR1 and CDR2: SGDLS, YYNGEE. This CDR3 has 13 amino acids. The CDR3 protein is CAGSVQGNTEAFF. The CDR3 DNA is TGTGCCGGCAGCGTACAGGGGAACACTGAAGCTTTCTTT.

This clonotype was detected many times. The chain joins TRBV30 to TRBJ1-2; D unresolved. Trimming shortened V by 1 base and J by 4 bases, and 7 bases separated the two germline ends. CDR3 length: 12 residues. Germline assignment: CDR1 GTSNPN and CDR2 SVGIG (reference sequence). The CDR3 protein is CAWSGTAYGYTF. The CDR3 DNA sequence: TGTGCCTGGAGTGGGACCGCCTATGGCTACACCTTC.

This clonotype has ten or more counts. The chain recombines TRBV7-8 with TRBJ2-3; TRBD2 aligns across 7 bases. The CDR3 covers 14 residues. Looked up from germline, CDR1 is SGHVS and CDR2 is FQNEAQ. After removal of 5 bases from V and 2 bases from J, the junction contained 4 bases not matched to a gene. The CDR3 protein is CASSLRDYTDTQYF. The DNA of the CDR3 is TGTGCCAGCAGCCTCCGGGACTACACAGATACGCAGTATTTT.

This clonotype was observed at least ten times. The chain combines TRBV11-3 with TRBJ2-1, with D perhaps TRBD1 (6 bases). Between the trimmed V and J ends, which lost 0 bases and 3 bases, there was a span of 9 bases. The CDR3 runs 15 residues. In germline, CDR1 is SGHNT, CDR2 YENEEA. In DNA form, the CDR3 reads TGTGCCAGCAGCTTAGAGGGGGCTCGCTACAATGAGCAGTTCTTC. Translation: CASSLEGARYNEQFF.

This clonotype was counted only a few times. The chain combines TRBV6-2 or TRBV6-3 with TRBJ2-1; TRBD2 matches 7 bases. V lost 2 bases and J lost 8; bases outside the gene matches: 6. CDR3 length: 14 residues. Germline CDR1 MNHEY, CDR2 SVGEGT. As DNA, the CDR3 is TGTGCCAGCAGTTACCGGGGAGGGGTTCATGAGCAGTTCTTC. It specifies CASSYRGGVHEQFF.

This clonotype came up many times. This rearrangement joins TRBV5-1 to TRBJ2-3; TRBD1 might be the D (6 bases). Between the trimmed V and J ends, which lost 4 bases and 2 bases, there was a span of 11 bases. This CDR3 has 14 amino acids. CDR1 is SGHRS, CDR2 YFSETQ, per germline. CDR3 sequence (DNA): TGCGCCAGCAGCCCAGGACAGTACACAGATACGCAGTATTTT. Its translation is CASSPGQYTDTQYF.

The J gene is TRBJ1-6, the V gene TRBV10-3; 11 nucleotides match TRBD1. This CDR3 has 14 residues. The J segment lost 10 bases and the V segment lost 2 bases, leaving 1 base of the junction unmatched. Germline CDR1 is ENHRY and CDR2 is SYGVKD. This chain's CDR3 is CAISEGTGGSPLHF. As DNA, the CDR3 is TGTGCCATCAGTGAGGGGACAGGGGGATCACCCCTCCACTTT.

V usage is TRBV7-3 and J usage is TRBJ2-3; tentatively, D is TRBD2 (7 bases). The CDR3 has 15 amino acids. Germline values: CDR1 SGHTA, CDR2 FQGTGA. V was cut by 5 bases and J by 1 base, with 13 bases left in between. The CDR3 is CASSARGAGTDTQYF. CDR3 nucleotides: TGTGCCAGCAGCGCACGGGGGGCGGGCACAGATACGCAGTATTTT.

This clonotype was counted at least ten times. The rearrangement uses TRBV12-3 or TRBV12-4 and TRBJ2-3, with 9 bases lining up with TRBD2. The CDR3 has 16 residues. The junction had 8 bases not matched to a gene; V was cut back by 5 bases and J by 2 bases. In DNA form, the CDR3 reads TGTGCCAGCAGTCGAATACGACTAGCGGACACAGATACGCAGTATTTT. Encoded protein: CASSRIRLADTDTQYF.

This clonotype was seen ten or more times. CDR3 sequence reads: CAISESMDTQGYTF. In DNA, the CDR3 is TGTGCCATCAGTGAGTCCATGGACACTCAGGGCTACACCTTC. The chain couples TRBV10-3 to TRBJ1-2, with a weak D call TRBD1 (5 bases). CDR3 length: 14 residues. CDR1 ENHRY and CDR2 SYGVKD come from the germline V gene. V was clipped by 0 bases and J by 8 bases, with 13 bases between them.

The table lists this clonotype with many counts. V is TRBV14 and J is TRBJ2-3; D possibly corresponds to TRBD1 (5 bases). This CDR3 is built from 15 residues. CDR1 and CDR2 from the germline V gene are SGHDN and FVKESK. The V gene lost 1 base and the J gene lost 1 base, with 9 bases spanning the gap. The CDR3 DNA follows: TGTGCCAGCAGCCAAGTTACAGGCCGCACAGATACGCAGTATTTT. Translation gives CASSQVTGRTDTQYF.

There are many counts of this clonotype. This chain uses TRBV28 with TRBJ2-2, with 7 bases matching TRBD1. V lost 7 bases to trimming and J lost 5 bases; unmatched junction nucleotides: 7. Germline V gives CDR1 MDHEN, CDR2 SYDVKM. The CDR3 has 14 amino acids. CDR3 DNA: TGTGCCAGCACCCAGGGGGACCTTACCGGGGAGCTGTTTTTT. Protein product: CASTQGDLTGELFF. Drawing the rest from reference TRBV28 and TRBJ2-2, the complete variable domain is DVKVTQSSRYLVKRTGEKVFLECVQDMDHENMFWYRQDPGLGLRLIYFSYDVKMKEKGDIPEGYSVSREKKERFSLILESASTNQTSMYLCASTQGDLTGELFFGEGSRLTVL.

This clonotype came up a few times. The CDR3 does not close with the conserved phenylalanine or tryptophan, likely indicating a read error. V gene TRBV20-1 combines with J gene TRBJ2-7, with D perhaps assigned TRBD1 or TRBD2 (5 bases each). Deletions cut 1 base from V and 3 bases from J, with 13 bases between. Germline CDR1 is DFQATT and CDR2 is SNEGSKA (reference sequence). The CDR3 is 14 residues long. The CDR3 sequence is CSARGVGTDYEQYL. The CDR3 DNA reads as TGCAGTGCTAGAGGGGTAGGGACGGACTACGAGCAGTACCTC.

This clonotype was counted at least ten times. The chain is built from TRBV6-1 and TRBJ1-4, with TRBD1 identical over 8 bases. The J segment lost 5 bases and the V segment lost 6 bases, leaving 8 bases of the junction unmatched. Germline CDR1 is MNHNS and CDR2 is SASEGT. The CDR3 extends over 15 amino acids. The CDR3 DNA follows: TGTGCCAGCAGACGTACAGGGGGAAGCAATGAAAAACTGTTTTTT. Protein: CASRRTGGSNEKLFF.